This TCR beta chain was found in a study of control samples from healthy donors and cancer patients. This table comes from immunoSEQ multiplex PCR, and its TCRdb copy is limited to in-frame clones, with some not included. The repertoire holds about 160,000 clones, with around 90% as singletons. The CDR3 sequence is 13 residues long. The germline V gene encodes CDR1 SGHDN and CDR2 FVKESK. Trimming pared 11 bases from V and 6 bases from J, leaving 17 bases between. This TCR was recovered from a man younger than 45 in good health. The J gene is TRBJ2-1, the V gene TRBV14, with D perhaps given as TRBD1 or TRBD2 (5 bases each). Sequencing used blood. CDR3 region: CAGPGAICNEQFF. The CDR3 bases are TGTGCCGGCCCCGGGGCTATTTGCAATGAGCAGTTCTTC.